Sequencing of this T cell receptor beta chain was carried out in a study of T cells in Graves' hyperthyroidism and ophthalmopathy. V was trimmed by 3 bases and J by 1 base, leaving 10 bases between them. The CDR3 contains 14 residues. Amplification of TCR beta CDR3 regions was performed using RNA transcripts as template. Primed by the HTBI set, a first-round RT-PCR was run on the TCR CDR3. TCRdb fed the multiplex PCR reads into MiXCR, producing one record per CDR3 protein. Among 550,000 to 600,000 distinct CDR3 sequences listed, over 15% were seen once. The source of this sequence is a woman under 30 with Graves' hyperthyroidism. This chain joins TRBV12-3 or TRBV12-4 and TRBJ2-7, with D uncertain. The sequencing input was blood. This chain's CDR3 is CASSLVRMSYEQYF. The CDR3 DNA is TGTGCCAGCAGTTTGGTTAGAATGTCCTACGAGCAGTACTTC.